Listed below are T cell receptor beta chains from one sample, sequenced in a study of blood T cell repertoires in COVID-19. Profiling relied on immunoSEQ multiplex PCR, and the TCRdb table lists in-frame clones only, not all of them. The repertoire consists of just over 250,000 clones, with around 90% occurring once and the leading ten covering over 4%. The material sequenced was peripheral blood. The receptors stem from a man aged 55 to 70 who had recovered from COVID-19. CDR3s include the opening cysteine and the closing phenylalanine or tryptophan. The D gene is left open where the match is weak. Only some rows state a clone size, as once, few, many or a class for expanded clones.

>-|-|TRBV9|TRBJ1-4
TGTGCCAGCAGCCTCTCCGGGACAACTAATGAAAAACTGTTTTTT
CASSLSGTTNEKLFF
>-|TRBD2|TRBV27|TRBJ2-3
TGTGCCAGCAGAACTACTAGCGGGGGGCAGTATTTT
CASRTTSGGQYF
>-|TRBD2|TRBV7-2|TRBJ2-1
TGTGCCAGCAGCGAAACTAGCGGGGGCGATCAGCAGTTCTTC
CASSETSGGDQQFF
>-|-|TRBV4-1|TRBJ1-1
TGCGCCAGCAGCCGGACGGGGGCTGAAGCTTTCTTT
CASSRTGAEAFF
>-|-|TRBV9|TRBJ1-1
TGTGCCAGCAGCGTAGCCTTGAACACTGAAGCTTTCTTT
CASSVALNTEAFF
>-|TRBD1|TRBV10-3|TRBJ1-1
TGTGCCATCAGTCCGGGACAGGGCGTTGAAGCTTTCTTT
CAISPGQGVEAFF
>-|TRBD1|TRBV2|TRBJ1-3
TGTGCCAGCAGGAGGGAACAGGGGGCTGGAAACACCATATATTTT
CASRREQGAGNTIYF
>-|TRBD1|TRBV10-2|TRBJ1-2
TGCGCCAGCAGGGAGACAGGGAAGGTGACTGGCTACACCTTC
CASRETGKVTGYTF
>-|-|TRBV11-2|TRBJ2-2
TGTGCCAGCAGGTCCCCAACAGTCTTTAGGGAGCTGTTTTTT
CASRSPTVFRELFF
>-|-|TRBV29-1|TRBJ2-5
TGCAGCGCCGAGACAGGTTCTCTCCGGCAAGAGACCCAGTACTTC
CSAETGSLRQETQYF
>-|TRBD1|TRBV5-3|TRBJ2-7
TGTGCCAGAAGTTTACCCAGACAGGGAGCCGTCTACGAGCAGTACTTC
CARSLPRQGAVYEQYF
>-|TRBD2|TRBV4-2|TRBJ2-3
TGTGCCAGCAGCCACCACGGGGGGGTACTACTTAGCACAGATACGCAGTATTTT
CASSHHGGVLLSTDTQYF
>-|TRBD1|TRBV11-3|TRBJ2-2
TGTGCCAGCAGCTCGACACAGGGGTGGACCGGGGAGCTGTTTTTT
CASSSTQGWTGELFF
>-|TRBD2|TRBV18|TRBJ2-2
TGTGCCAGCTCACCACCTAGCGGGGGGACGAACACCGGGGAGCTGTTTTTT
CASSPPSGGTNTGELFF
>-|-|TRBV7-3|TRBJ2-7
TGTGCCAGCAGCCAATCGCCCGGGACTGGGGAGTACTTC
CASSQSPGTGEYF
>-|-|TRBV5-6|TRBJ1-1
TGTGCCAGCAGCTTGGTTCAGGGCGTCACTGAAGCTTTCTTT
CASSLVQGVTEAFF
>-|-|TRBV11-1|TRBJ2-7
TGTGCCAGCAGCTGGGGGACAATTTCCTACGAGCAGTACTTC
CASSWGTISYEQYF
>-|TRBD2|TRBV19|TRBJ2-2
TGTGCCAGTAGTATAAGGCTAGCGGGGGGCCCGAACACCGGGGAGCTGTTTTTT
CASSIRLAGGPNTGELFF
>-|-|TRBV5-6|TRBJ2-7
TGTGCCAGCAGCCTACCTGCAGGGTACGAGCAGTACTTC
CASSLPAGYEQYF
>once|TRBD1|TRBV19|TRBJ1-2
TGTGCCACCAACCGACAGGGGCAAAGTGGCTACACCTTC
CATNRQGQSGYTF
>-|TRBD1|TRBV7-2|TRBJ1-2
TGTGCCAGCAGCTTAGTCGCACAGGGGACAGTTGGCTACACCTTC
CASSLVAQGTVGYTF
>once|TRBD1|TRBV5-4|TRBJ1-6
TGTGCCAGCAGCCAGGACAGGAGGAGTTCACCCCTCCACTTT
CASSQDRRSSPLHF
>-|-|TRBV24-1|TRBJ1-2
TGTGCCACCAGTGGGTCCGGGAATAACTATGGCTACACCTTC
CATSGSGNNYGYTF
>-|-|TRBV3-1/TRBV3-2|TRBJ1-5
TGTGCCAGCAGTCGCGGGAGTGTCAATCAGCCCCAGCATTTT
CASSRGSVNQPQHF
>-|TRBD1|TRBV19|TRBJ1-6
TGTGCCAGTAGTGGGACAGGTGGGAATTCACCCCTCCACTTT
CASSGTGGNSPLHF
>-|-|TRBV6-5|TRBJ1-3
TGTGCCAGCAGTTCACAGGGCATCCTCTCTGGAAACACCATATATTTT
CASSSQGILSGNTIYF
>-|-|TRBV19|TRBJ2-3
TGTGCCAGGTGGGGGGGCAAGCGGGCAGATACGCAGTATTTT
CARWGGKRADTQYF
>-|-|TRBV10-1|TRBJ1-1
TGCGCCAGTGGCGAGGCGAACACTGAAGCTTTCTTT
CASGEANTEAFF
>-|-|TRBV6-5|TRBJ1-4
TGTGCCAGCAGTTACTCGACAGTCCCCGCTGAAAAACTGTTTTTT
CASSYSTVPAEKLFF
>-|TRBD1|TRBV6-1|TRBJ2-7
TGTGCCAGCAGTGCCCGGGACAGGCGCCCCCAGGACGAGCAGTACTTC
CASSARDRRPQDEQYF
>-|TRBD1|TRBV4-1|TRBJ1-2
TGCGCCAGCAGCCAGTTGCCGGGACAGGGGGCATTCTACTATGGCTACACCTTC
CASSQLPGQGAFYYGYTF
>-|TRBD1|TRBV3-1/TRBV3-2|TRBJ1-1
TGTGCCAGCAGCCCAGGCGGGACAGGACTTTTCATGAACACTGAAGCTTTCTTT
CASSPGGTGLFMNTEAFF
>-|TRBD1|TRBV29-1|TRBJ2-7
TGCAGCGTCGGGACAGGGTCATACGAGCAGTACTTC
CSVGTGSYEQYF
>-|-|TRBV5-1|TRBJ1-5
TGCGCCAGCAGCAGGGAAGGGGGTAATCAGCCCCAGCATTTT
CASSREGGNQPQHF
>-|-|TRBV2|TRBJ1-1
TGTGCCAGCAGTTCTCAGGGGTTGAACACTGAAGCTTTCTTT
CASSSQGLNTEAFF
>-|-|TRBV3-1/TRBV3-2|TRBJ1-1
TGTGCCAGCAGCCAACTGGACAGGAACACTGAAGCTTTCTTT
CASSQLDRNTEAFF
>-|TRBD1|TRBV9|TRBJ1-6
TGTGCCAGCAGCGCGGGGACAGGAAATAATTCACCCCTCCACTTT
CASSAGTGNNSPLHF
>-|TRBD1|TRBV30|TRBJ2-7
TGTGCCTGGCAGGGGGTCCACGAGCAGTACTTC
CAWQGVHEQYF
>-|TRBD2|TRBV19|TRBJ2-7
TGTGCCAGTAGTCCCCGGGGTAGCGGGGGCTCCTACGAGCAGTACTTC
CASSPRGSGGSYEQYF
>-|TRBD1|TRBV5-4|TRBJ1-2
TGTGCCAGCAGCTTAAGTCAGGGACAGCACTATGGCTACACCTTC
CASSLSQGQHYGYTF
>-|TRBD1|TRBV2|TRBJ2-3
TGTGCCAGCAGTGAAGGGACAGGGTTGAGGCAAGATACGCAGTATTTT
CASSEGTGLRQDTQYF
>-|TRBD1|TRBV18|TRBJ1-2
TGTGCCAGCTTCGCGACAGGGGGCAGCCATGGCTACACCTTC
CASFATGGSHGYTF
>-|-|TRBV19|TRBJ1-2
TGTGCCAGTGGCGGACAGCAAAATAACTATGGCTACACCTTC
CASGGQQNNYGYTF
>-|TRBD1|TRBV5-1|TRBJ2-2
TGCGCCAGCAGCTTGTTACAGGGGCAGGGCACCGGGGAGCTGTTTTTT
CASSLLQGQGTGELFF
>once|TRBD1|TRBV5-1|TRBJ2-1
TGCGCCAGCAGCTTCCTTCGACAGGGGGCTGGCAATGAGCAGTTCTTC
CASSFLRQGAGNEQFF
>-|TRBD2|TRBV7-2|TRBJ2-7
TGTGCCAGCAACCCGGGGGGAGCCTACGAGCAGTACTTC
CASNPGGAYEQYF
>once|TRBD2|TRBV7-3|TRBJ2-1
TGTGCCAGCAGCTTAGTATCCGGGGGGGCCTACAATGAGCAGTTCTTC
CASSLVSGGAYNEQFF
>-|-|TRBV7-9|TRBJ2-3
TGTGCCAGCAGCTCGTCTCAGGGGACCGAGTACCGGGTGGTGCAGTATTTT
CASSSSQGTEYRVVQYF
>once|-|TRBV6-1|TRBJ1-5
TGTGCCAGCAGTGAAGCGGTCGACGGGACATCCCAGCATTTT
CASSEAVDGTSQHF
>-|-|TRBV11-2|TRBJ2-7
TGTGCCAGCAGCTTAGTTCACTCCTACGAGCAGTACTTC
CASSLVHSYEQYF
>-|-|TRBV6-5|TRBJ1-2
TGTGCCAGCATCGGAAGTTCTAGAGCTAACTATGGCTACACCTTC
CASIGSSRANYGYTF
>once|TRBD1|TRBV4-1|TRBJ1-5
TGCGCCAGCAGCCAAGCTGACAGGGCCCAGCCCCAGCATTTT
CASSQADRAQPQHF
>-|-|TRBV7-9|TRBJ1-6
TGTGCCAGCAGCTTAGCGCAAGGGGGTAATTCACCCCTCCACTTT
CASSLAQGGNSPLHF
>-|-|TRBV4-2|TRBJ1-3
TGTGCCAGCAGCCAAGATCTAATGGTTCGGAGTTCAAACACCATATATTTT
CASSQDLMVRSSNTIYF